This passage covers 25 T cell receptor beta chains from one sample sequenced in a study of T-cell reconstitution after alpha-beta-depleted transplantation in children. Preparation of the TCRbeta library involved a method that used unique molecular identifiers. A single record per CDR3 protein comes from TCRdb applying MiXCR to the PCR reads. This sample carries about a million distinct CDR3 sequences, about 29% of them seen once, and the ten largest clones take roughly 28%. This specimen consisted of PBMCs, mostly from graft donor cells, obtained 360 days after TCRalphabeta/CD19-depleted stem cell transplant. The receptors derive from a boy in the first two years of life who had a stem cell transplant for SCID, so the T cells may come from the graft donor.

This chain uses TRBV12-3 or TRBV12-4 with TRBJ2-3; 8 bases align to TRBD2. With 7 bases clipped from V and 4 bases from J, the junction kept 13 bases outside the gene matches. This CDR3 has 16 amino acids. As DNA, the CDR3 is TGTGCCAGCACAAACCCCGGGGGGGGCGCCGCAGATACGCAGTATTTT. It codes for CASTNPGGGAADTQYF.

Only a few counts were recorded for this clonotype. The V gene is TRBV9, the J gene TRBJ2-1, with D unclear. The CDR3 is 13 amino acids. V shed 3 bases and J shed 8 bases, with 12 bases lying between them. Germline CDR1 SGDLS, CDR2 YYNGEE. CDR3 loop: CASSAPSSHEQFF. As DNA, the CDR3 is TGTGCCAGCAGCGCCCCTAGTTCCCATGAGCAGTTCTTC.

The chain employs TRBV10-3 and TRBJ2-3; 9 nucleotides agree with TRBD1. The CDR3 sequence is 15 residues long. Germline loops: CDR1 ENHRY, CDR2 SYGVKD. J lost 2 bases, V lost 2 bases, and 2 bases had no gene match. CDR3 loop: CAISEGTGSTDTQYF. The CDR3 DNA reads as TGTGCCATCAGTGAGGGGACAGGGTCCACAGATACGCAGTATTTT.

The chain links TRBV5-1 to TRBJ2-2; 9 bases fit TRBD1. CDR3 length: 18 residues. Germline assignment: CDR1 SGHRS and CDR2 YFSETQ. V lost 3 bases and J lost 0; bases outside the gene matches: 9. This CDR3 reads CASSSRDRAYSNTGELFF. The CDR3 nucleotides are TGCGCCAGCAGCTCCCGGGACAGGGCCTATTCGAACACCGGGGAGCTGTTTTTT.

The chain couples TRBV2 to TRBJ1-3; the D gene is possibly TRBD1 (5 bases). Between the trimmed V and J ends, which lost 6 bases and 0 bases, there was a span of 9 bases. This CDR3 is built from 14 residues. Germline CDR1 SNHLY, CDR2 FYNNEI. The CDR3 bases are TGTGCCAGCAGCAGACAGTACTCTGGAAACACCATATATTTT. Translating it yields CASSRQYSGNTIYF.

This clonotype was picked up a small number of times. This chain joins TRBV27 and TRBJ1-1; D may be TRBD1 (5 bases). V was pared by 2 bases and J by 2 bases, with 18 bases between. CDR1 and CDR2 (germline): MNHEY, SMNVEV (reference sequence). CDR3 length: 17 amino acids. CDR3 DNA: TGTGCCAGCAGTTTAGGATTGGGGGACCCTCTCAACACTGAAGCTTTCTTT. Protein sequence: CASSLGLGDPLNTEAFF.

This clonotype appeared a few times. The chain uses TRBV10-3 and TRBJ1-2; a possible D gene is TRBD1 (6 bases). The CDR3 runs 15 residues. With 2 bases removed from V and 6 bases from J, the gap between germline ends came to 16 bases. Germline CDR1 is ENHRY and CDR2 is SYGVKD. The CDR3: CAISEMHGQLDGYTF. For the CDR3, the DNA is TGTGCCATCAGTGAGATGCATGGACAGTTGGATGGCTACACCTTC.

This clonotype appeared a few times. The rearrangement links TRBV12-3 or TRBV12-4 to TRBJ1-2; 9 bases map to TRBD1. This CDR3 comprises 16 residues. The junction had 16 bases not matched to a gene; V was cut back by 1 base and J by 13 bases. CDR3 in DNA: TGTGCCAGCAGTTTAGTAGTTTGGGGACAGGGTCCCCTTGTCACCTTC. This sequence encodes CASSLVVWGQGPLVTF.

The chain recombines TRBV6-1 with TRBJ1-1; a weak D match, TRBD1 (5 bases). Germline V gives CDR1 MNHNS, CDR2 SASEGT. This CDR3 is 13 amino acids long. Deletions cut 6 bases from V and 1 base from J, with 9 bases between. The CDR3 region is CASRGLGNTEAFF. The CDR3 nucleotides read TGTGCCAGCAGGGGGCTGGGGAACACTGAAGCTTTCTTT.

The chain uses TRBV20-1 and TRBJ2-7; 12 nucleotides agree with TRBD1. V trimming: 3 bases; J trimming: 0 bases; junction bases outside the gene matches: 3. Per germline, CDR1 DFQATT and CDR2 SNEGSKA (reference sequence). There are 15 residues in the CDR3. CDR3 residues: CSARGQGANSYEQYF. As DNA, the CDR3 is TGCAGTGCTAGGGGACAGGGGGCAAACTCCTACGAGCAGTACTTC.

The chain recombines TRBV19 with TRBJ1-5; D call uncertain. V gave up 7 bases and J gave up 3 bases, with 10 bases separating them. CDR3 size: 13 residues. The germline CDR1 and CDR2 sequences are LNHDA and SQIVND (reference sequence). Here the CDR3 reads CASTSLPNQPQHF. The CDR3 region has the DNA TGTGCCAGTACCTCTCTTCCCAATCAGCCCCAGCATTTT.

This chain links TRBV5-1 with TRBJ2-3; unclear D gene. CDR1 SGHRS and CDR2 YFSETQ come from the germline V gene. Trimming removed 3 bases at V and 3 bases at J, with 17 bases between. This CDR3 spans 16 amino acids. The CDR3 nucleotides are TGCGCCAGCAGCTCCCACCTAAGCCGCCTTACAGATACGCAGTATTTT. Translation gives CASSSHLSRLTDTQYF.

The rearrangement joins TRBV6-1 to TRBJ1-1; perhaps TRBD1 as D (6 bases). The CDR3 totals 14 residues. Germline CDR1 and CDR2: MNHNS and SASEGT. V shed 3 bases and J shed 1 base, with 9 bases lying between them. CDR3 sequence (DNA): TGTGCCAGCAGTGACCAAGGGGGGAACACTGAAGCTTTCTTT. This translates into CASSDQGGNTEAFF.

This chain joins TRBV3-1 and TRBJ2-7; 7 bases match TRBD2. V lost 2 bases to trimming and J lost 4 bases; unmatched junction nucleotides: 8. Germline values: CDR1 LGHDT, CDR2 YNNKEL (reference sequence). This CDR3 is built from 15 residues. Written as DNA, the CDR3 is TGTGCCAGCAGCCAATCAAGCGGGGTGATGTACGAGCAGTACTTC. It yields the protein CASSQSSGVMYEQYF.

This chain connects TRBV29-1 to TRBJ2-1; D ambiguous. CDR1 is SQVTM and CDR2 is ANQGSEA in the germline V gene. This CDR3 is 11 amino acids long. The V and J ends lost 0 bases and 5 bases respectively, with 2 bases between them. The CDR3, as DNA: TGCAGCGTTGAAGATCACAATGAGCAGTTCTTC. Residues: CSVEDHNEQFF.

On this clonotype itself: An end of the junction differs from the germline gene, which may be a read error. This chain connects TRBV20-1 to TRBJ2-1; D is uncertain. The germline V gene encodes CDR1 DFQATT and CDR2 SNEGSKA (reference sequence). This CDR3 spans 12 amino acids. This CDR3 reads CSASGSYNDQFF. The CDR3 region has the DNA TGCAGTGCTAGTGGCTCCTACAATGATCAGTTCTTC.

V gene TRBV20-1 combines with J gene TRBJ1-2; the D is unclear. Germline-derived CDR1 and CDR2 are DFQATT and SNEGSKA (reference sequence). The CDR3 loop spans 13 amino acids. Between the trimmed V and J ends, which lost 5 bases and 5 bases, there was a span of 15 bases. CDR3 DNA: TGCAGTGCTGTGACCAGGACGGATTATGGCTACACCTTC. This codes for CSAVTRTDYGYTF.

V is TRBV2 and J is TRBJ2-2, with 8 bases lining up with TRBD1. Per germline, CDR1 SNHLY and CDR2 FYNNEI. The ends lost 5 bases at V and 8 bases at J; junction bases unmatched: 13. The CDR3 spans 16 residues. The CDR3 loop is CASSTRTGLKGGELFF. In DNA form, the CDR3 reads TGTGCCAGCAGTACGCGGACAGGGCTAAAGGGAGGGGAGCTGTTTTTT.

This chain connects TRBV20-1 to TRBJ2-2; D may be TRBD1 (6 bases). Per germline, CDR1 DFQATT and CDR2 SNEGSKA (reference sequence). This CDR3 is 14 amino acids long. Trimming took 4 bases from V and 4 from J, leaving 13 bases between them. The CDR3 loop is CSAILGGFTGELFF. As DNA, the CDR3 is TGCAGTGCTATTTTAGGGGGTTTCACCGGGGAGCTGTTTTTT.

This rearrangement joins TRBV7-8 to TRBJ2-2, with D possibly TRBD1 on 6 matching bases. V lost 5 bases, J lost 9 bases, and 16 bases lay in between. The germline V gene encodes CDR1 SGHVS and CDR2 FQNEAQ. This CDR3 has 14 residues. The CDR3 loop reads CASSRIMGARELFF. CDR3 nucleotides: TGTGCCAGCAGCCGCATAATGGGGGCAAGGGAGCTGTTTTTT.

V gene TRBV5-1 combines with J gene TRBJ2-3; a weak D match, TRBD1 (6 bases). Germline V gene data show CDR1 as SGHRS and CDR2 as YFSETQ. This CDR3 contains 18 residues. Trimming took off 7 bases at V and 1 base at J, with 25 bases between the two ends. The CDR3 loop is CASSWGTKGTPRTDTQYF. The CDR3 nucleotides are TGCGCCAGCTCCTGGGGGACAAAGGGGACCCCTCGCACAGATACGCAGTATTTT.

The chain couples TRBV2 to TRBJ2-2; the D gene could be TRBD1 or TRBD2 (7 bases each). V shed 10 bases and J shed 4 bases, with 16 bases lying between them. This CDR3 spans 14 amino acids. In germline, CDR1 is SNHLY, CDR2 FYNNEI. CDR3 region: CANLPRGGTGELFF. For the CDR3, the DNA is TGTGCCAACCTACCCAGGGGGGGCACCGGGGAGCTGTTTTTT.

The chain links TRBV9 to TRBJ2-3; TRBD2 is a possible D gene (5 bases). This CDR3 is built from 16 residues. The germline V gene encodes CDR1 SGDLS and CDR2 YYNGEE. V was trimmed by 4 bases and J by 11 bases, leaving 26 bases between them. CDR3 in DNA: TGTGCCAGCAGCCCTGGGAGCGACTCCCCCTCGCGAGGGCAGTATTTT. This gives the protein CASSPGSDSPSRGQYF.

There are many counts of this clonotype. The chain is built from TRBV14 and TRBJ2-4, with D unresolved. The germline V gene has CDR1 SGHDN and CDR2 FVKESK. V was shortened by 5 bases and J by 0 bases, with 8 bases between the two germline ends. The CDR3 is 14 amino acids. The CDR3 spells CASSSRIAKNIQYF. The CDR3 DNA sequence: TGTGCCAGCAGCTCCAGAATAGCCAAAAACATTCAGTACTTC.

This clonotype was picked up a small number of times. This chain links TRBV7-2 with TRBJ2-7; weak D call: TRBD2 (7 bases). With 4 bases removed from V and 4 bases from J, the gap between germline ends came to 20 bases. This CDR3 has 16 amino acids. In germline, CDR1 is SGHTA, CDR2 FQGNSA. The CDR3 spells CASSSIVGGPRYEQYF. Written as DNA, the CDR3 is TGTGCCAGCAGCTCCATTGTGGGGGGGCCAAGGTACGAGCAGTACTTC.